Following are 23 T cell receptor beta chains from one sample sequenced in a study of glioma-infiltrating T cells. The iRepertoire nested amplicon-rescue multiplex PCR amplified TCR alpha and beta CDR3s from RNA. One entry per CDR3 protein results from TCRdb running MiXCR on the multiplex PCR reads. The table includes some 160,000 distinct CDR3 sequences, approximately 40% detected once. Material for sequencing was glioma tissue, nonneoplastic brain tissue, or PBMCs (not recorded which). The receptors stem from a human donor with low-grade glioma or glioblastoma, undergoing nonglioma brain surgery, or in good health (not recorded which).

About this clonotype itself: Given a much more abundant clone one base away, this may be a read error. The gene calls are TRBV2 and TRBJ2-7, with D possibly matching TRBD1 (5 bases). Trimming cost V 7 bases and J 1 base, with 8 bases left between them. CDR3 length equals 12 residues. Germline loops: CDR1 SNHLY, CDR2 FYNNEI. In DNA, the CDR3 is TGTGCCAGCACACAGGATTCCTACGAGCAGTACTTC. Its protein is CASTQDSYEQYF.

The sample holds many counts of this clonotype. For the CDR3, the DNA is TGCAGTGCCCCTAAGACAGGGGCAGGGGAGACCCAGTACTTC. Protein sequence: CSAPKTGAGETQYF. The rearrangement joins TRBV20-1 to TRBJ2-5; the match to TRBD1 covers 8 bases. Germline trimming cut 6 bases from V and 5 bases from J; bases unmatched to any gene: 11. The CDR3 is 14 residues long. Germline V gene data show CDR1 as DFQATT and CDR2 as SNEGSKA (reference sequence).

Notes on this clonotype: This may be a read error, as it is one base from a much larger clone. The rearrangement links TRBV7-2 to TRBJ1-2; TRBD1 might be the D (6 bases). The CDR3 has 14 residues. Germline values: CDR1 SGHTA, CDR2 FQGNSA. Deletions cut 4 bases from V and 4 bases from J, with 13 bases between. CDR3 in amino acids: CASSSMGQLYGYTF. The CDR3 bases are TGTGCCAGCAGCTCTATGGGACAACTCTATGGCTACACCTTC.

In its sample, this clonotype was seen many times. The chain joins TRBV14 to TRBJ1-6; D uncertain. There are 14 residues in the CDR3. Germline V gives CDR1 SGHDN, CDR2 FVKESK. Deletions cut 4 bases from V and 8 bases from J, with 12 bases between. In DNA, the CDR3 is TGTGCCAGCAGCCTTGACATGCGTTATTCACCCCTCCACTTT. It specifies CASSLDMRYSPLHF.

As regards this clonotype: One end of the junction varies from germline; a read error may be responsible. The CDR3 DNA sequence: TGTGCCAGCAGCAGAACGTCTTCATATAACACCGGGCAGCTGTTTTTT. Translated: CASSRTSSYNTGQLFF. This chain connects TRBV7-2 to TRBJ2-2; D gene unclear. Per the germline V gene, CDR1 is SGHTA and CDR2 is FQGNSA. This CDR3 comprises 16 residues.

This clonotype has a handful of counts. The chain carries TRBV18 and TRBJ2-5; either TRBD1 or TRBD2 may supply D (5 bases each). Germline CDR1 and CDR2: KGHSH and LQKENI. CDR3 length: 14 residues. Trimming took 2 bases from V and 4 from J, leaving 11 bases between them. This chain's CDR3 is CASSPGTPRETQYF. The CDR3 DNA sequence: TGTGCCAGCTCACCAGGGACCCCTCGAGAGACCCAGTACTTC.

A few counts support this clonotype. The gene calls are TRBV4-1 and TRBJ1-2; no definite D call. Germline CDR1 reads MGHRA; CDR2 reads YSYEKL. This CDR3 has 17 residues. V was cut by 0 bases and J by 2 bases, with 16 bases left in between. CDR3 protein: CASSQDLAGIRNYGYTF. The CDR3 DNA is TGCGCCAGCAGCCAAGATCTCGCGGGAATAAGGAACTATGGCTACACCTTC.

As concerns this clonotype: Given a much more abundant clone one base away, this may be a read error. V is TRBV7-9 and J is TRBJ2-3; tentatively, D is TRBD2 (5 bases). The length of the CDR3 is 15 residues. Trimming removed 3 bases from V and 0 bases from J, with 10 bases in between. Per the germline V gene, CDR1 is SEHNR and CDR2 is FQNEAQ (reference sequence). The CDR3 reads CASSFPSQSTDTQYF. For the CDR3, the DNA is TGTGCCAGCAGCTTCCCTAGCCAAAGCACAGATACGCAGTATTTT.

The rearrangement links TRBV5-1 to TRBJ2-1, with TRBD2 identical over 8 bases. The CDR3 loop spans 15 amino acids. Germline V lookup: CDR1 SGHRS, CDR2 YFSETQ. With 0 bases clipped from V and 6 bases from J, the junction kept 5 bases outside the gene matches. The CDR3 coding sequence is TGCGCCAGCAGCTTGGACCCGGGAGGGGTCAATGAGCAGTTCTTC. Translation: CASSLDPGGVNEQFF.

A remark on this clonotype: Germline and junction disagree at one end, which may indicate a read error. The rearrangement links TRBV18 to TRBJ2-1; 8 bases align to TRBD2. Germline assignment: CDR1 KGHSH and CDR2 LQKENI. The CDR3 runs 19 residues. The CDR3 is CASPPRLSGGNNPYNEQFF. CDR3 bases: TGTGCCAGCCCACCTAGACTATCGGGAGGGAATAACCCATACAATGAGCAGTTCTTC.

The chain couples TRBV5-1 to TRBJ2-7, with 10 bases fitting TRBD1. V shed 4 bases and J 5 bases; nucleotides not matched to a gene: 6. The CDR3 contains 14 residues. CDR1 is SGHRS, CDR2 YFSETQ, per germline. Here the CDR3 reads CASSVGQGYHEQYF. DNA of the CDR3: TGCGCCAGCAGCGTGGGACAGGGGTACCACGAGCAGTACTTC.

The V gene is TRBV5-1, the J gene TRBJ2-1, with D perhaps TRBD2 (6 bases). Trimming removed 3 bases at V and 5 bases at J, with 9 bases between. Germline values: CDR1 SGHRS, CDR2 YFSETQ. The CDR3 covers 13 residues. This CDR3 is CASSWGGDNEQFF. The CDR3 DNA follows: TGCGCCAGCAGCTGGGGAGGAGACAATGAGCAGTTCTTC.

This clonotype was found a few times. This may be a read error: a much more frequent sequence differs by one nucleotide. The gene calls are TRBV20-1 and TRBJ2-7; 8 bases align to TRBD2. The germline V gene encodes CDR1 DFQATT and CDR2 SNEGSKA (reference sequence). CDR3 length equals 13 residues. After removal of 4 bases from V and 3 bases from J, the junction contained 5 bases not matched to a gene. CDR3 DNA sequence: TGCAGTGCTATTCCGGGACTAGTCTACGAGCAGTACTTC. It translates to CSAIPGLVYEQYF.

This clonotype was found many times. The rearrangement uses TRBV3-1 and TRBJ1-5; D remains unclear. The CDR3 totals 13 residues. Germline V gene sequence: CDR1 LGHDT, CDR2 YNNKEL (reference sequence). Trimming removed 3 bases from V and 6 bases from J, with 9 bases in between. DNA for the CDR3: TGTGCCAGCAGCCACGGCGAAAGTCAGCCCCAGCATTTT. Translated, it gives CASSHGESQPQHF. The full variable domain, with the rest looked up from reference TRBV3-1 and TRBJ1-5, is DTAVSQTPKYLVTQMGNDKSIKCEQNLGHDTMYWYKQDSKKFLKIMFSYNNKELIINETVPNRFSPKSPDKAHLNLHINSLELGDSAVYFCASSHGESQPQHFGDGTRLSIL.

As to this clonotype: The germline gene is not matched at one end of the junction; a read error may be the cause. CDR3 DNA sequence: TGTGCCATCAGTGAAGCCCAAGAGACCAAGTACTTC. Encoded protein: CAISEAQETKYF. The V and J genes are TRBV10-3 and TRBJ2-5; no clear D gene. Germline-derived CDR1 and CDR2 are ENHRY and SYGVKD. This CDR3 has 12 residues.

In regard to this clonotype: One end of the junction varies from germline; a read error may be responsible. The CDR3 spells CASSSLSGRAIYNGQFF. The DNA of the CDR3 is TGTGCCAGCAGTTCACTTAGCGGGAGGGCCATTTACAATGGGCAGTTCTTC. The chain is built from TRBV27 and TRBJ2-1; the match to TRBD2 covers 11 bases. The CDR3 is 17 amino acids. Germline V lookup: CDR1 MNHEY, CDR2 SMNVEV (reference sequence).

This clonotype showed up many times. The chain recombines TRBV7-6 with TRBJ2-1; 11 bases are a match to TRBD2. Germline assignment: CDR1 SGHVS and CDR2 FNYEAQ. The CDR3 length is 15 residues. V dropped 4 bases and J dropped 7; count of bases not matched to a gene: 6. CDR3 amino acids: CASSSYSGRANEQFF. For the CDR3, the DNA is TGTGCCAGCAGCTCCTATAGCGGGAGGGCGAATGAGCAGTTCTTC.

This clonotype was recorded many times. The chain employs TRBV25-1 and TRBJ1-3; D possibly corresponds to TRBD1 (5 bases). Germline V gene lookup returns CDR1 MGHDK and CDR2 SYGVNS. Trimming removed 2 bases from V and 0 bases from J, with 11 bases in between. CDR3 size: 16 residues. CDR3 residues: CASSEPGDLSGNTIYF. As DNA, the CDR3 is TGTGCCAGCAGTGAACCGGGGGACCTCTCTGGAAACACCATATATTTT.

This clonotype was detected many times. The rearrangement joins TRBV12-3 or TRBV12-4 to TRBJ1-1; D gene unclear. This CDR3 region has 13 residues. Trimming took off 3 bases at V and 1 base at J, with 6 bases between the two ends. CDR3 sequence: CASSFGGNTEAFF. The CDR3 coding sequence is TGTGCCAGCAGTTTTGGAGGGAACACTGAAGCTTTCTTT.

As DNA, the CDR3 is TGTGCCAGCTCACCATTAGGAACACGAGACAATGAGCAGTTCTTC. The encoded protein is CASSPLGTRDNEQFF. V is TRBV18 and J is TRBJ2-5; D call uncertain. TRBJ2-1 explains the end of the DNA better; the J call may be wrong. Germline assignment: CDR1 KGHSH and CDR2 LQKENI. This CDR3 has 15 amino acids.

Ten or more counts support this clonotype. The chain has TRBV20-1 and TRBJ2-7; 16 nucleotides match TRBD2. The CDR3 extends over 14 amino acids. The V gene end was trimmed by 3 bases and the J gene end by 8 bases; junction bases not matched to a gene: 4. CDR1 is DFQATT, CDR2 SNEGSKA, per germline (reference sequence). CDR3: CSARGLAGGMKQYF. CDR3 nucleotide sequence: TGCAGTGCTAGGGGACTAGCGGGAGGGATGAAGCAGTACTTC.

This clonotype showed up just a few times. The chain employs TRBV6-1 and TRBJ2-7, with D unresolved. This CDR3 region has 11 residues. V was clipped by 2 bases and J by 4 bases, with 3 bases between them. Germline loops: CDR1 MNHNS, CDR2 SASEGT. The CDR3 is CASSESYEQYF. CDR3 bases: TGTGCCAGCAGTGAAAGTTACGAGCAGTACTTC.

To note about this clonotype: A much larger clone differs from this one at a single base, so this may be a read error. This chain connects TRBV5-1 to TRBJ1-6; D unclear. Germline V lookup: CDR1 SGHRS, CDR2 YFSETQ. This CDR3 has 14 amino acids. Between the trimmed V and J ends, which lost 3 bases and 7 bases, there was a span of 11 bases. The chain's CDR3 is CASSSTLDNSPLHF. CDR3 coding DNA: TGCGCCAGCAGCTCGACACTCGACAATTCACCCCTCCACTTT.